These T cell receptor beta chains were read from a single sample in a study of shared clonotypes between healthy human individuals. Generated by immunoSEQ multiplex PCR, the TCRdb table keeps only in-frame clones and is missing some. The sample lists roughly 2.1 million clones; approximately 94% were seen once. The sequenced material came from naive CD8+ T cells from PBMCs. The source is a man between 18 and 29 years old in good health. Some clones in this sample may be carry-over from other donors' samples. The CDR3 runs from the conserved cysteine through the conserved F or W. D genes are given only for firm matches. The listing skips clone size in some rows; elsewhere it reads once, few, many or a size class.

v_call	cdr3_length	j_call	clone_size	d_call	cdr3_aa	cdr3_nt
TRBV19	15	TRBJ1-1	NA	NA	CASSAMGKGETEAFF	TGTGCCAGTAGTGCAATGGGTAAGGGGGAAACTGAAGCTTTCTTT
TRBV6-5	15	TRBJ2-7	NA	TRBD2	CASTPGLADSYEQYF	TGTGCCAGCACCCCGGGGCTAGCGGACTCCTACGAGCAGTACTTC
TRBV5-8	14	TRBJ2-1	once	NA	CASSLGRLYNEQFF	TGTGCCAGCAGCTTGGGGAGACTCTACAATGAGCAGTTCTTC
TRBV10-3	15	TRBJ1-1	NA	TRBD1	CAISADRLLNTEAFF	TGTGCCATCAGTGCGGACAGGCTCTTGAACACTGAAGCTTTCTTT
TRBV11-2	16	TRBJ2-1	NA	NA	CASSLGFGHLRDEQFF	TGTGCCAGCAGCTTAGGCTTCGGTCACCTTAGGGATGAGCAGTTCTTC
TRBV9	15	TRBJ2-1	once	TRBD2	CASSVGLANKDEQFF	TGTGCCAGCAGCGTGGGACTAGCTAATAAGGATGAGCAGTTCTTC
TRBV28	20	TRBJ2-1	NA	NA	CASSGREVGGQVGSYNEQFF	TGTGCCAGCAGCGGACGGGAGGTTGGGGGACAGGTTGGCTCCTACAATGAGCAGTTCTTC
TRBV4-3	20	TRBJ2-7	NA	TRBD2	CASSQVWGNIAGETPYEQYF	TGCGCCAGCAGCCAAGTTTGGGGGAATATAGCGGGTGAGACCCCCTACGAGCAGTACTTC
TRBV1	16	TRBJ2-1	NA	NA	CTSSQDTPGSYNEQFF	TGCACCAGCAGCCAAGATACCCCGGGCTCCTACAATGAGCAGTTCTTC
TRBV2	13	TRBJ1-1	few	NA	CASSTGFNTEAFF	TGTGCCAGCAGTACAGGGTTTAACACTGAAGCTTTCTTT
TRBV12-5	14	TRBJ1-1	NA	TRBD1	CASGWGTDTTEAFF	TGTGCTAGTGGTTGGGGGACAGATACTACTGAAGCTTTCTTT
TRBV27	14	TRBJ1-5	NA	NA	CASSFSGVNQPQHF	TGTGCCAGCAGTTTTTCAGGGGTCAATCAGCCCCAGCATTTT
TRBV7-9	14	TRBJ2-3	NA	NA	CASSLDRHTDTQYF	TGTGCCAGCAGTTTGGACAGACACACAGATACGCAGTATTTT
TRBV9	16	TRBJ2-1	once	TRBD2	CASSEPGLATYNEQFF	TGTGCCAGCAGCGAGCCCGGACTAGCCACCTACAATGAGCAGTTCTTC
TRBV28	14	TRBJ2-5	few	TRBD1	CASSQGASQETQYF	TGTGCCAGCAGCCAGGGGGCGTCACAAGAGACCCAGTACTTC
TRBV27	15	TRBJ1-2	NA	NA	CASSPRASSNYGYTF	TGTGCCAGCAGTCCACGCGCCTCATCTAACTATGGCTACACCTTC
TRBV6-5	14	TRBJ2-7	NA	TRBD1	CATTQSGQFYEQYF	TGTGCCACCACTCAATCGGGACAGTTCTACGAGCAGTACTTC
TRBV6-5	14	TRBJ2-7	NA	NA	CASSLGQGIYEQYF	TGTGCCAGCAGCCTCGGGCAGGGGATCTACGAGCAGTACTTC
TRBV7-9	18	TRBJ1-4	NA	NA	CASSLELAEIPLTEKLFF	TGTGCCAGCAGCTTAGAGCTAGCAGAAATACCCCTCACTGAAAAACTGTTTTTT
TRBV4-3	15	TRBJ2-7	NA	NA	CASSQGTRSSYEQYF	TGCGCCAGCAGCCAGGGGACTCGATCTTCCTACGAGCAGTACTTC
TRBV28	11	TRBJ1-2	once	NA	CASSPGTRQSF	TGTGCCAGCAGTCCGGGGACACGACAGAGTTTC
TRBV11-2	17	TRBJ2-5	NA	TRBD2	CASSLGGLAGVQETQYF	TGTGCCAGCAGCTTGGGGGGACTAGCGGGAGTTCAAGAGACCCAGTACTTC
TRBV28	15	TRBJ2-2	NA	NA	CASSLLEGKGGELFF	TGTGCCAGCAGTTTATTGGAGGGAAAGGGAGGGGAGCTGTTTTTT
TRBV15	15	TRBJ1-5	NA	NA	CATSTDGNSNQPQHF	TGTGCCACCAGCACGGACGGAAATAGCAATCAGCCCCAGCATTTT
TRBV6-5	14	TRBJ1-1	NA	NA	CASSYSTGNTEAFF	TGTGCCAGCAGTTACTCGACAGGGAACACTGAAGCTTTCTTT
TRBV19	15	TRBJ1-2	NA	NA	CASSPGGGLSDGYTF	TGTGCCAGTAGTCCAGGAGGGGGGCTAAGTGATGGCTACACCTTC
TRBV27	15	TRBJ2-7	NA	NA	CASSNMTGVTYEQYF	TGTGCCAGCAGCAATATGACGGGGGTAACCTACGAGCAGTACTTC
TRBV7-9	15	TRBJ2-3	NA	NA	CASTGRALITDTQYF	TGTGCCAGCACTGGCAGGGCGTTGATCACAGATACGCAGTATTTT
TRBV11-2	14	TRBJ2-2	NA	NA	CASSLGEWTGELFF	TGTGCCAGCAGCTTAGGGGAGTGGACCGGGGAGCTGTTTTTT
TRBV5-4	12	TRBJ2-2	NA	NA	CASSLSPGELFF	TGTGCCAGCAGCTTGAGCCCCGGGGAGCTGTTTTTT
TRBV7-9	16	TRBJ2-3	NA	NA	CASSLPEAMLTDTQYF	TGTGCCAGCAGCTTACCGGAGGCAATGCTCACAGATACGCAGTATTTT
TRBV7-3	15	TRBJ2-1	NA	NA	CASSLGRDYPHEQFF	TGTGCCAGCAGCCTAGGGAGAGACTACCCGCATGAGCAGTTCTTC
TRBV4-1	13	TRBJ2-3	NA	NA	CASSQVSLAAQYF	TGCGCCAGCAGCCAAGTTTCTCTAGCAGCGCAGTATTTT
TRBV27	15	TRBJ1-1	once	NA	CASSYGVAMNTEAFF	TGTGCCAGCAGTTATGGGGTGGCCATGAACACTGAAGCTTTCTTT
TRBV6-1	15	TRBJ2-1	NA	NA	CASSERGTSYNEQFF	TGTGCCAGCAGTGAGCGCGGGACTTCCTACAATGAGCAGTTCTTC
TRBV10-3	14	TRBJ2-3	NA	NA	CAISGNERTDTQYF	TGTGCCATCAGTGGGAATGAGCGCACAGATACGCAGTATTTT
TRBV28	15	TRBJ2-7	NA	TRBD2	CASSLPTSGTYEQYF	TGTGCCAGCAGTTTGCCGACTAGCGGGACCTACGAGCAGTACTTC
TRBV6-5	13	TRBJ2-7	NA	TRBD1	CASSFGQAYEQYF	TGTGCCAGCAGCTTCGGACAGGCCTACGAGCAGTACTTC
TRBV12-5	16	TRBJ2-3	NA	NA	CASGLVLGKGTDTQYF	TGTGCTAGTGGTTTGGTACTCGGAAAAGGCACAGATACGCAGTATTTT
TRBV28	13	TRBJ2-7	NA	NA	CASSPRGPSEQYF	TGTGCCAGCAGTCCCCGGGGACCCAGCGAGCAGTACTTC
TRBV5-5	14	TRBJ2-7	NA	TRBD1	CASSLGARGMEQYF	TGTGCCAGCAGCTTGGGAGCCAGGGGGATGGAGCAGTACTTC
TRBV11-2	15	TRBJ2-2	NA	NA	CASSLVAGGAGELFF	TGTGCCAGCAGCTTAGTCGCTGGGGGCGCCGGGGAGCTGTTTTTT
TRBV27	15	TRBJ2-1	NA	NA	CASSFSYGQSNEQFF	TGTGCCAGCAGTTTTTCCTACGGACAGTCCAATGAGCAGTTCTTC
TRBV15	16	TRBJ2-7	NA	TRBD1	CATSRDRTGGSYEQYF	TGTGCCACCAGCAGAGATCGGACAGGGGGCTCCTACGAGCAGTACTTC
TRBV11-2	15	TRBJ2-1	NA	TRBD2	CASSLMREAQGEQFF	TGTGCCAGCAGCTTAATGCGGGAGGCCCAGGGGGAGCAGTTCTTC
TRBV7-9	13	TRBJ2-7	NA	NA	CASSPRGFHEQYF	TGTGCCAGCAGCCCAAGAGGGTTCCACGAGCAGTACTTC
TRBV11-2	11	TRBJ2-1	once	NA	CASSNLNEQFF	TGTGCCAGCAGCAACTTGAATGAGCAGTTCTTC
TRBV27	14	TRBJ2-1	NA	NA	CASSSRLQDNEQFF	TGTGCCAGCAGTTCCCGCCTACAGGACAATGAGCAGTTCTTC
TRBV7-9	17	TRBJ2-1	NA	NA	CASSLAGTVSSYNEQFF	TGTGCCAGCAGCTTAGCGGGGACGGTGAGCTCCTACAATGAGCAGTTCTTC
TRBV15	16	TRBJ2-3	NA	TRBD2	CATSRDSSGRGDTQYF	TGTGCCACCAGCAGAGATTCTAGCGGCAGAGGAGATACGCAGTATTTT
TRBV27	14	TRBJ2-7	NA	NA	CASTSVTSSYEQYF	TGTGCCAGCACTTCTGTGACTAGCTCCTACGAGCAGTACTTC
TRBV6-1	16	TRBJ1-5	NA	TRBD1	CASSEAPRGRSQPQHF	TGTGCCAGCAGTGAAGCCCCCAGGGGGCGTAGTCAGCCCCAGCATTTT
TRBV5-6	13	TRBJ2-7	NA	NA	CASSSLPGGEQYF	TGTGCCAGCAGCTCGCTACCCGGTGGCGAGCAGTACTTC
TRBV7-9	15	TRBJ2-1	NA	TRBD2	CASSHLAGSYNEQFF	TGTGCCAGCAGTCATCTAGCGGGATCGTACAATGAGCAGTTCTTC
TRBV11-2	15	TRBJ1-1	NA	NA	CASSSPAWGNTEAFF	TGTGCCAGCAGCTCCCCTGCGTGGGGGAACACTGAAGCTTTCTTT
TRBV5-3	17	TRBJ2-7	NA	NA	CARSSRARGLAPYEQYF	TGTGCCAGAAGCTCTCGAGCTCGGGGCCTAGCGCCCTACGAGCAGTACTTC
TRBV5-1	13	TRBJ2-7	NA	NA	CASSPGGSYEQYF	TGCGCCAGCAGCCCGGGTGGCTCCTACGAGCAGTACTTC
TRBV28	15	TRBJ1-2	NA	NA	CASSLRDGYYYGYTF	TGTGCCAGCAGTTTAAGGGACGGATATTACTATGGCTACACCTTC
TRBV5-5	15	TRBJ2-7	NA	TRBD2	CASSPSGGPHYEQYF	TGTGCCAGCAGCCCGTCGGGGGGTCCGCACTACGAGCAGTACTTC